This T cell receptor (beta chain) emerged from a study of cytomegalovirus exposure and HLA in healthy donors. The CDR3 consists of 15 residues. V was cut by 3 bases and J by 4 bases, with 14 bases left in between. Germline-derived CDR1 and CDR2 are MDHEN and SYDVKM. The method was immunoSEQ multiplex PCR; TCRdb's version includes in-frame clones alone and lacks a portion of them. The table has 150,000 to 200,000 clones, almost 85% seen once. The source of this sequence is a man in his thirties or forties in good health and CMV-seropositive. The chain recombines TRBV28 with TRBJ2-3; TRBD2 might be the D (6 bases). Material for sequencing was PBMCs. The CDR3 spells CASSLGGATPDTQYF. The DNA of the CDR3 is TGTGCCAGCAGTTTGGGCGGGGCTACACCAGATACGCAGTATTTT.